This T cell receptor beta chain was sequenced during a study of T cell responses to AZD1222 COVID-19 vaccine. The method was immunoSEQ multiplex PCR; TCRdb's version includes in-frame clones alone and lacks a portion of them. Here the sample spans over 100,000 clones, approximately 90% being singletons. The material was peripheral blood, obtained on day 0 of AZD1222 vaccination. The source is an adult in good health.

As DNA, the CDR3 is TGTGCCAGCAGTTTAAGCGGGGAGACCCAGTACTTC. Translation gives CASSLSGETQYF. The V and J genes are TRBV12-3 or TRBV12-4 and TRBJ2-5, with D possibly being TRBD2 (6 bases). Trimming cost V 2 bases and J 5 bases, with 6 bases left between them. The length of the CDR3 is 12 residues.